One sample yielded the 19 T cell receptor beta chains listed below, sequenced in a study of blood T cell repertoires in COVID-19. TCRdb keeps only in-frame clones here, not all; method: immunoSEQ multiplex PCR. This sample has around 370,000 clones, with around 89% found just once. The source material was PBMCs or T cells enriched from blood (not recorded which). All receptors derive from a woman aged 18-29 years who had recovered from COVID-19.

V and J are TRBV5-6 and TRBJ1-1; D is ambiguous. V was cut by 0 bases and J by 1 base, with 13 bases left in between. This CDR3 spans 16 amino acids. Germline V CDR1 and CDR2: SGHDT, YYEEEE. CDR3 DNA sequence: TGTGCCAGCAGCTTGGCGCAGGTAGAACCGAACACTGAAGCTTTCTTT. Protein: CASSLAQVEPNTEAFF.

J is TRBJ2-1 and V is TRBV19; weak D call: TRBD2 (5 bases). Trimming took 4 bases from V and 5 from J, leaving 9 bases between them. Germline V lookup: CDR1 LNHDA, CDR2 SQIVND (reference sequence). This CDR3 comprises 13 residues. Written as DNA, the CDR3 is TGTGCCAGTAGTACCGGACTGGACAATGAGCAGTTCTTC. Protein: CASSTGLDNEQFF.

The genes are TRBV6-5 and TRBJ1-2; D not resolved. The germline CDR1 and CDR2 sequences are MNHEY and SVGAGI. The V end lost 5 bases, the J end lost 2 bases, and 6 bases lay between the germline ends. The CDR3 is 12 amino acids. In DNA, the CDR3 is TGTGCCAGCAGTATAACAAACTATGGCTACACCTTC. Amino acids: CASSITNYGYTF.

This clone was observed a few times. This CDR3 is also generated by other DNA sequences in the sample. The chain has TRBV5-4 and TRBJ2-7; TRBD1 matches 7 bases. The CDR3 length is 12 residues. The V gene end was trimmed by 4 bases and the J gene end by 4 bases; junction bases not matched to a gene: 2. The germline CDR1 and CDR2 sequences are SGHNT and YYREEE (reference sequence). The CDR3 nucleotides are TGTGCCAGCAGCCCGACAGGGTACGAGCAGTACTTC. Amino acids: CASSPTGYEQYF.

The genes are TRBV21-1 and TRBJ1-2. TRBV21-1 is labeled a pseudogene. CDR3 length equals 17 residues. For the CDR3, the DNA is TGTGCCAGCAGCAAAGAGATCGAGGGAGGGGATAACTATGGCTACACCTTC. Its protein is CASSKEIEGGDNYGYTF.

Worth noting for this clone: A read error may produce the germline difference seen at one junction end. V gene TRBV7-7 combines with J gene TRBJ1-1; 9 bases line up with TRBD1. Per the germline V gene, CDR1 is SSHAT and CDR2 is FNYEAQ (reference sequence). The CDR3 sequence is 14 residues long. CDR3 sequence reads: CASRNDRGDTEAFF. Written as DNA, the CDR3 is TGTGCTAGCAGGAACGACAGGGGGGACACTGAAGCTTTCTTT.

The chain has TRBV24-1 and TRBJ1-5, with D perhaps TRBD1 (5 bases). V was cut by 3 bases and J by 4 bases, with 9 bases left in between. Germline CDR1 reads KGHDR; CDR2 reads SFDVKD. The CDR3 sequence is 14 residues long. The CDR3 bases are TGTGCCACCAGTGATCTAGACAGTAATCAGCCCCAGCATTTT. Its protein is CATSDLDSNQPQHF.

The J gene is TRBJ2-7, the V gene TRBV7-8; 11 bases are shared with TRBD2. The germline CDR1 and CDR2 sequences are SGHVS and FQNEAQ. The CDR3 is 17 amino acids. J was trimmed by 3 bases and V by 1 base; bases with no gene match: 8. The CDR3 protein is CASSLEVSLAGGYEQYF. The CDR3 DNA follows: TGTGCCAGCAGCTTAGAAGTCTCTCTAGCGGGGGGCTACGAGCAGTACTTC. The whole variable domain, remainder taken from reference TRBV7-8 and TRBJ2-7, is GAGVSQSPRYKVAKRGQDVALRCDPISGHVSLFWYQQALGQGPEFLTYFQNEAQLDKSGLPSDRFFAERPEGSVSTLKIQRTQQEDSAVYLCASSLEVSLAGGYEQYFGPGTRLTVT.

The chain employs TRBV21-1 and TRBJ2-2; the table's D gene call, TRBD2, was not cross checked with the DNA. TRBV21-1 is classified as a pseudogene. This CDR3 is built from 17 residues. The CDR3 coding sequence is TGTGCCAGCAGCGTCGATGAAGCGGTTTCCATCACCGGGGAGCTGTTTTTT. Translated, it gives CASSVDEAVSITGELFF.

The chain couples TRBV5-6 to TRBJ1-2, with 7 bases aligning to TRBD1. From germline, CDR1 is SGHDT and CDR2 YYEEEE. The CDR3 is 14 amino acids. V shed 4 bases and J 7 bases; nucleotides not matched to a gene: 10. The CDR3 sequence: CASSKLDRAAGYTF. The CDR3 region has the DNA TGTGCCAGCAGCAAGCTCGACAGGGCGGCTGGCTACACCTTC. The full variable domain, with the rest looked up from reference TRBV5-6 and TRBJ1-2, is DAGVTQSPTHLIKTRGQQVTLRCSPKSGHDTVSWYQQALGQGPQFIFQYYEEEERQRGNFPDRFSGHQFPNYSSELNVNALLLGDSALYLCASSKLDRAAGYTFGSGTRLTVV.

This sequence joins TRBV27 and TRBJ1-6; 8 bases line up with TRBD1. The CDR3 runs 13 residues. Trimming cost V 2 bases and J 13 bases; bases outside gene matches: 4. Per germline, CDR1 MNHEY and CDR2 SMNVEV (reference sequence). As DNA, the CDR3 is TGTGCCAGCAGTTTACAGGGGGCGCTGCCCCTCCACTTT. Translation: CASSLQGALPLHF.

The rearrangement uses TRBV11-2 and TRBJ1-6, with TRBD1 matching 9 bases. Germline V gene lookup returns CDR1 SGHAT and CDR2 FQNNGV. This CDR3 comprises 15 residues. Trimming took 4 bases from V and 6 from J; bases not matched to a gene: 4. The CDR3 spells CASSSGTGINSPLHF. The CDR3 bases are TGTGCCAGCAGCTCCGGGACAGGGATTAATTCACCCCTCCACTTT.

This chain uses TRBV11-2 with TRBJ2-2; D remains ambiguous. This CDR3 contains 13 residues. V dropped 3 bases and J dropped 6 bases, with 8 bases sitting between them. Germline-derived CDR1 and CDR2 are SGHAT and FQNNGV. CDR3 bases: TGTGCCAGCAGCTTGACTCTTTCCGGGGAGCTGTTTTTT. This encodes CASSLTLSGELFF.

The chain recombines TRBV2 with TRBJ2-1; D is possibly TRBD2 (6 bases). The CDR3 loop spans 15 amino acids. Trimming pared 3 bases from V and 3 bases from J, leaving 12 bases between. Germline V gene data show CDR1 as SNHLY and CDR2 as FYNNEI. The CDR3 reads CASSDRAGYYNEQFF. For the CDR3, the DNA is TGTGCCAGCAGTGATCGTGCGGGGTACTACAATGAGCAGTTCTTC.

The genes are TRBV27 and TRBJ2-1, with 9 bases matching TRBD1. The CDR3 is 15 residues long. Germline V gene lookup returns CDR1 MNHEY and CDR2 SMNVEV (reference sequence). The ends lost 3 bases at V and 8 bases at J; junction bases unmatched: 8. The CDR3 DNA sequence: TGTGCCAGCAGTTTTGAGGGGACAGGGAGTGATGAGCAGTTCTTC. This translates into CASSFEGTGSDEQFF.

The chain is built from TRBV3-1 (or the pseudogene TRBV3-2) and TRBJ2-5, with a tentative D call TRBD1 (5 bases). Germline V gene data show CDR1 as LGHDT and CDR2 as YNNKEL (reference sequence). V was cut by 2 bases and J by 1 base, with 11 bases left in between. CDR3 length equals 15 residues. The CDR3 DNA is TGTGCCAGCAGCCAACCCCGGACAATCCAAGAGACCCAGTACTTC. This sequence encodes CASSQPRTIQETQYF.

V and J are TRBV24-1 and TRBJ2-2, with 8 bases lining up with TRBD1. Per germline, CDR1 KGHDR and CDR2 SFDVKD. The CDR3 contains 19 residues. V lost 6 bases to trimming and J lost 2 bases; unmatched junction nucleotides: 16. The CDR3 sequence: CATSNHFTAGTGNTGELFF. The CDR3 DNA follows: TGTGCCACCAGTAACCATTTTACAGCCGGGACAGGAAACACCGGGGAGCTGTTTTTT.

The chain combines TRBV5-3 with TRBJ1-5; D is unresolved. TRBV5-3 is an ORF; its function is uncertain. The V and J ends lost 1 base and 4 bases respectively, with 6 bases between them. The CDR3 totals 13 residues. CDR3 coding DNA: TGTGCCAGAAGCTTGTGTCAGAATCAGCCCCAGCATTTT. Translated, it gives CARSLCQNQPQHF.

The chain employs TRBV2 and TRBJ1-1; D unresolved. Germline CDR1 and CDR2: SNHLY and FYNNEI. Trimming pared 7 bases from V and 1 base from J, leaving 7 bases between. The CDR3 runs 12 residues. The CDR3 DNA reads TGTGCCAGCACCCGAGGGAACACTGAAGCTTTCTTT. This encodes CASTRGNTEAFF.